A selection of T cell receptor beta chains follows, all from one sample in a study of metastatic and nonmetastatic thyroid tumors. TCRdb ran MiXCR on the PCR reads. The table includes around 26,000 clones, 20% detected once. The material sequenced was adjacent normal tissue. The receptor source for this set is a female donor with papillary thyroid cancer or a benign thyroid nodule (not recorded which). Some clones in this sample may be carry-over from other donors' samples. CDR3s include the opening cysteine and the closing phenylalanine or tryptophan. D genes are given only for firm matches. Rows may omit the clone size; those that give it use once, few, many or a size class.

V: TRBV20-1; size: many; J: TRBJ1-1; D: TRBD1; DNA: TGCAGTGCTAAACTGGGACAGAAGAACACTGAAGCTTTCTTT; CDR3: CSAKLGQKNTEAFF
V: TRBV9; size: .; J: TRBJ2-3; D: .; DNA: TGTGCCAGCAGCGTAGCTCCGAGCACAGATACGCAGTATTTT; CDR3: CASSVAPSTDTQYF
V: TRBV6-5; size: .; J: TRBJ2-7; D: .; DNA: TGTGCCAGCAGTTATGAACAGGGTACTGAGCAGTACTTC; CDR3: CASSYEQGTEQYF
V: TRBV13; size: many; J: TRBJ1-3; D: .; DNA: TGTGCCAGCAGCTCGAGCTCTGGAAACACCATATATTTT; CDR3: CASSSSSGNTIYF
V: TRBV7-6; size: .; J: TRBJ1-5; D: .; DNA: TGTGCCAGCAGCGTATCCTCAGGGTGCTCCACCAATCAGCCCCAGCATTTT; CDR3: CASSVSSGCSTNQPQHF
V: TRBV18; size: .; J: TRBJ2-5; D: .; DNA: TGTGCCAGCTCTCAACGTAGGCTGAAACAAGAGACCCAGTGCTTC; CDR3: CASSQRRLKQETQCF
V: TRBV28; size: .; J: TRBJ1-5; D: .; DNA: TGTGCCAGCAGAATGGACAGACTGCGTCAGCCCCAGCATTTT; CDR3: CASRMDRLRQPQHF
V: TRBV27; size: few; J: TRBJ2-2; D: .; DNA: TGTGCCAGCAGTCCTCAGGGGAAAAACACCGGGGAGCTGTTTTTT; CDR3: CASSPQGKNTGELFF
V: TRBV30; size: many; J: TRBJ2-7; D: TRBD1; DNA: TGTGCCTGGAAGGGGACAGAATATAACGAGCAGTACTTC; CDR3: CAWKGTEYNEQYF
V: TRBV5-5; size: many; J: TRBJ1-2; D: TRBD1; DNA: TGTGCCAGCAGCTTGGAGGGGGCTTCGGGAGGCTACACCTTC; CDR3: CASSLEGASGGYTF
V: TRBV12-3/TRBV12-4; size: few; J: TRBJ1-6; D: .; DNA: TGTGCCAGCAGACGACAGGTTGATAATTCACCCCTCCACTTT; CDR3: CASRRQVDNSPLHF
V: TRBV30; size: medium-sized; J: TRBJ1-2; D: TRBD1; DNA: TGTGCCTGGAGTGGGACAGGGGGTTATGGCTACACCTTC; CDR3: CAWSGTGGYGYTF
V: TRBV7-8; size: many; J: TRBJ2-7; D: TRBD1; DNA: TGTGCCAGCAGCTTTCGGGACAGGTCCTACGAGCAGTACTTC; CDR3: CASSFRDRSYEQYF
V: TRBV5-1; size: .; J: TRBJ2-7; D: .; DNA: TGCGCCAGCAGCTTGGTTGTGGGGGGCGAGCAGTACTTC; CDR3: CASSLVVGGEQYF
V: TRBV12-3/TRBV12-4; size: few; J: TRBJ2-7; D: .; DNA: TGTGCCAGCAGTTCGGGTGGCGAGGCTTACGAGCAGTACTTC; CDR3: CASSSGGEAYEQYF
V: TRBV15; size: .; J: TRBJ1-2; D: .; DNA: TGTGCCACCAGCACAAGAGGTGAAGATCAGCGTGGCTACACCTTC; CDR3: CATSTRGEDQRGYTF
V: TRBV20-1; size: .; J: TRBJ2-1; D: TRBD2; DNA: TGCAGTGCTAGAGATTTACTAGCGGGAAGCAATGAGCAGTTCTTC; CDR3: CSARDLLAGSNEQFF
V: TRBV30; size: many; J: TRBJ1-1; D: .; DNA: TGTGCCTGGAGTCTCGAGGGCACTGAAGCTTTCTTT; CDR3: CAWSLEGTEAFF
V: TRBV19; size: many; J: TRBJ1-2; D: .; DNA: TGTGCCAGTAGTATAGTGCAGGGTGGGAACTATGGCTACACCTTC; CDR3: CASSIVQGGNYGYTF
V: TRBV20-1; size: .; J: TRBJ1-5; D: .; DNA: TGCAGTGCCAGAAGAGGGGAGGGCAGTCAGCACCAGCATTTT; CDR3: CSARRGEGSQHQHF
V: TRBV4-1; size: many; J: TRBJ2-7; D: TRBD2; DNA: TGCGCCAGCAGCCAAGACGAAGCGGGAGGGTCCTACGAGCAGTACTTC; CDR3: CASSQDEAGGSYEQYF
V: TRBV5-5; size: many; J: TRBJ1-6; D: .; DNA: TGTGCCAGCAGCTTTGACCTGAGAACGAGGGATTCACCCCTCCACTTT; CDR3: CASSFDLRTRDSPLHF
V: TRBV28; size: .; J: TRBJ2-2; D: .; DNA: TGTGCCAGCATTCCAAGTGGGTCGGGAGAGGGGAACGGGGAGCTGTTTTTT; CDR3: CASIPSGSGEGNGELFF
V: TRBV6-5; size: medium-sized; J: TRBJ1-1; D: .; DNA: TGTGCCAGCAGTTACGTCCAGGTGGCTGAAGCTTTCTTT; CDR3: CASSYVQVAEAFF